This T cell receptor beta chain originates from a study of cytomegalovirus exposure and HLA in healthy donors. Findings of the study overall: What TCR beta sequences reportedly achieved was accurate prediction of HLA-A and HLA-B alleles in most subjects. In a later analysis, a missense DCLRE1C variant was linked to TCR beta V- and J-gene trimming.

Trimming removed 1 base at V and 3 bases at J, with 12 bases between. The germline gives CDR1 GTSNPN, CDR2 SVGIG (reference sequence). CDR3 size: 14 residues. Nominally healthy donors provided the samples, though records likely missed some immune exposures. The PCR made use of 60 Vbeta and 13 Jbeta primers. TCRdb keeps only in-frame clones here, not all; method: immunoSEQ multiplex PCR. This repertoire shows about 120,000 clones, roughly 73% found once; its top ten account for 0.85% to 0.9%. This clone was counted only a few times. Antigen unknown. V usage is TRBV30 and J usage is TRBJ1-2; perhaps TRBD1 as D (5 bases). The sequence derives from a woman younger than 45 in good health and CMV-seronegative. Sequencing was done on a sample of PBMCs. CDR3 in DNA: TGTGCCTGGAGTGCCGGGACTACTCACTATGGCTACACCTTC. Translation gives CAWSAGTTHYGYTF.